The 21 T cell receptor beta chains listed next were all sequenced from one sample in a study of cytomegalovirus exposure and HLA in healthy donors. PCR involved 60 Vbeta and 13 Jbeta primers. TCRdb's copy holds only in-frame clones and misses some; the assay was immunoSEQ multiplex PCR. The repertoire holds 95,000 to 110,000 clones, less than 85% seen once, with roughly 4.9% in the top ten. Sequences were obtained from PBMCs. These receptor sequences come from a woman aged 18-29 years in good health and CMV-seropositive.

The rearrangement uses TRBV10-3 and TRBJ2-5; D might be TRBD2 (6 bases). CDR3 length: 13 amino acids. The germline CDR1 and CDR2 sequences are ENHRY and SYGVKD. V was clipped by 7 bases and J by 1 base, with 10 bases between them. The CDR3 coding sequence is TGTGCCATCAAGGACTATGCCCAAGAGACCCAGTACTTC. Its translation is CAIKDYAQETQYF.

V gene TRBV7-2 combines with J gene TRBJ1-2, with no clear D. CDR3 length: 14 amino acids. From germline, CDR1 is SGHTA and CDR2 FQGNSA. The V gene lost 1 base and the J gene lost 4 bases, with 10 bases spanning the gap. The CDR3 DNA reads TGTGCCAGCAGCTTAGGGATCAGCGGCTATGGCTACACCTTC. Protein product: CASSLGISGYGYTF.

V usage is TRBV5-4 and J usage is TRBJ2-6; maybe TRBD1 (6 bases). V lost 3 bases to trimming and J lost 0 bases, with 13 bases between them. The CDR3 covers 17 residues. The germline gives CDR1 SGHNT, CDR2 YYREEE (reference sequence). CDR3 in amino acids: CASSSFRGPSGANVLTF. In DNA, the CDR3 is TGTGCCAGCAGCTCGTTCAGGGGACCCTCTGGGGCCAACGTCCTGACTTTC.

The chain is built from TRBV2 and TRBJ1-5; D might be TRBD1 (5 bases). The CDR3 has 14 amino acids. CDR1 SNHLY and CDR2 FYNNEI come from the germline V gene. Between the trimmed V and J ends, which lost 4 bases and 3 bases, there was a span of 10 bases. The CDR3 DNA sequence: TGTGCCAGCAGTGGCGGACAACCCAATCAGCCCCAGCATTTT. Translating it yields CASSGGQPNQPQHF. The full variable domain, completed using reference TRBV2 and TRBJ1-5, is EPEVTQTPSHQVTQMGQEVILRCVPISNHLYFYWYRQILGQKVEFLVSFYNNEISEKSEIFDDQFSVERPDGSNFTLKIRSTKLEDSAMYFCASSGGQPNQPQHFGDGTRLSIL.

The chain has TRBV25-1 and TRBJ2-1; the match to TRBD2 covers 14 bases. Germline V lookup: CDR1 MGHDK, CDR2 SYGVNS. Trimming removed 3 bases from V and 6 bases from J; junction bases left unmatched: 1. There are 15 residues in the CDR3. The CDR3 nucleotides are TGTGCCAGCAGTGAGGGACTAGCGGGAGTCAATGAGCAGTTCTTC. It codes for CASSEGLAGVNEQFF.

The CDR3 loop reads CASSLGDSLEDTQYF. The CDR3 nucleotides read TGCGCCAGCAGCTTGGGGGACAGCTTGGAAGATACGCAGTATTTT. This sequence joins TRBV5-1 and TRBJ2-3, with 7 bases fitting TRBD1. J gave up 5 bases and V 0 bases, and 6 bases lay outside the gene matches. Germline lookup yields CDR1 SGHRS and CDR2 YFSETQ. The length of the CDR3 is 15 residues.

The chain couples TRBV7-6 to TRBJ2-7, with D possibly matching TRBD1 (6 bases). Deletions cut 5 bases from V and 3 bases from J, with 17 bases between. The CDR3 totals 15 residues. Germline-derived CDR1 and CDR2 are SGHVS and FNYEAQ. The CDR3 region is CASSGTPNSYYEQYF. For the CDR3, the DNA is TGTGCCAGCAGCGGGACACCGAATTCTTACTACGAGCAGTACTTC. Drawing the rest from reference TRBV7-6 and TRBJ2-7, the complete variable domain is GAGVSQSPRYKVTKRGQDVALRCDPISGHVSLYWYRQALGQGPEFLTYFNYEAQQDKSGLPNDRFSAERPEGSISTLTIQRTEQRDSAMYRCASSGTPNSYYEQYFGPGTRLTVT.

The V gene is TRBV6-6, the J gene TRBJ2-1; TRBD2 aligns across 10 bases. This CDR3 comprises 14 residues. Germline V gives CDR1 MNHNY, CDR2 SVGAGI (reference sequence). V trimming: 3 bases; J trimming: 9 bases; junction bases outside the gene matches: 5. The CDR3 bases are TGTGCCAGCAGTTATCTAGCGGGAGCAGCTGAGCAGTTCTTC. Translation gives CASSYLAGAAEQFF.

The CDR3 bases are TGTGCCAGCACAGCGGGACCCGCCTACGAGCAGTACTTC. Its protein is CASTAGPAYEQYF. The V gene is TRBV2, the J gene TRBJ2-7, with TRBD2 identical over 7 bases. The CDR3 consists of 13 residues. Germline V gene sequence: CDR1 SNHLY, CDR2 FYNNEI. V lost 7 bases to trimming and J lost 2 bases; unmatched junction nucleotides: 5. Together with reference TRBV2 and TRBJ2-7, the CDR3 gives the full variable domain: EPEVTQTPSHQVTQMGQEVILRCVPISNHLYFYWYRQILGQKVEFLVSFYNNEISEKSEIFDDQFSVERPDGSNFTLKIRSTKLEDSAMYFCASTAGPAYEQYFGPGTRLTVT.

In this sample, this clone turned up a few times. J is TRBJ1-2 and V is TRBV6-6, with 10 bases matching TRBD1. Germline V gives CDR1 MNHNY, CDR2 SVGAGI (reference sequence). Germline trimming cut 2 bases from V and 6 bases from J; bases unmatched to any gene: 3. CDR3 size: 14 residues. The chain's CDR3 is CASSYDRGPDGYTF. CDR3 nucleotides: TGTGCCAGCAGTTACGACAGGGGGCCCGATGGCTACACCTTC.

This clone was seen more than once but under ten times. The rearrangement joins TRBV4-1 to TRBJ2-3; D not certain. The germline V and J ends were trimmed by 1 base and 5 bases, with 7 bases remaining between them. From germline, CDR1 is MGHRA and CDR2 YSYEKL. This CDR3 is built from 13 residues. The CDR3 is CASSQVLEDTQYF. For the CDR3, the DNA is TGCGCCAGCAGCCAAGTTTTAGAAGATACGCAGTATTTT.

The chain carries TRBV19 and TRBJ1-5; 7 positions match TRBD1. The CDR3 runs 13 residues. Germline CDR1 LNHDA, CDR2 SQIVND (reference sequence). V lost 6 bases to trimming and J lost 6 bases; unmatched junction nucleotides: 5. CDR3 sequence reads: CASSRGTAQPQHF. As DNA, the CDR3 is TGTGCCAGTAGCCGCGGGACAGCTCAGCCCCAGCATTTT.

The V call is TRBV5-1, the J call TRBJ2-2; a possible D gene is TRBD2 (6 bases). The V and J ends lost 2 bases and 0 bases respectively, with 11 bases between them. Germline V CDR1 and CDR2: SGHRS, YFSETQ. The CDR3 has 16 amino acids. The CDR3 DNA reads TGCGCCAGCAGCTTTATGGCGGGGACGAACACCGGGGAGCTGTTTTTT. It yields the protein CASSFMAGTNTGELFF.

The chain has TRBV5-4 and TRBJ2-7; weak D call: TRBD1 (5 bases). V dropped 0 bases and J dropped 0 bases, with 7 bases sitting between them. This CDR3 is 14 amino acids long. Germline V CDR1 and CDR2: SGHNT, YYREEE (reference sequence). The CDR3 sequence: CASSLGTTSYEQYF. In nucleotides, the CDR3 is TGTGCCAGCAGCTTGGGGACAACCTCCTACGAGCAGTACTTC.

The chain is built from TRBV27 and TRBJ2-1, with 12 bases lining up with TRBD2. There are 16 residues in the CDR3. Germline assignment: CDR1 MNHEY and CDR2 SMNVEV (reference sequence). Trimming removed 5 bases from V and 7 bases from J; junction bases left unmatched: 9. The CDR3 coding sequence is TGTGCCAGCAGTCCCTTGGAACTAGCGGGAGGAAATGAGCAGTTCTTC. Amino acids: CASSPLELAGGNEQFF.

V is TRBV5-4 and J is TRBJ1-3, with 7 positions matching TRBD1. The germline V gene has CDR1 SGHNT and CDR2 YYREEE (reference sequence). The V segment lost 1 base and the J segment 3 bases; nucleotides outside the gene matches: 4. The CDR3 runs to 15 residues. Written as DNA, the CDR3 is TGTGCCAGCAGCTTGAGGGGGCGCGATGGAAACACCATATATTTT. Translation gives CASSLRGRDGNTIYF.

The chain employs TRBV28 and TRBJ2-1; 11 bases match TRBD2. With V trimmed by 4 bases and J by 10 bases, 9 bases remained unmatched. From germline, CDR1 is MDHEN and CDR2 SYDVKM. This CDR3 is 15 amino acids long. This chain's CDR3 is CASSSLAGDKREQFF. The CDR3 DNA sequence: TGTGCCAGCAGTTCACTAGCGGGAGACAAAAGGGAGCAGTTCTTC.

The chain recombines TRBV6-5 with TRBJ2-7; a possible D gene is TRBD2 (5 bases). The CDR3 totals 13 residues. Germline V gives CDR1 MNHEY, CDR2 SVGAGI. V was trimmed by 0 bases and J by 3 bases, leaving 6 bases between them. The chain's CDR3 is CASSYSGSYEQYF. The CDR3 DNA follows: TGTGCCAGCAGTTACTCGGGGAGCTACGAGCAGTACTTC.

The CDR3 region has the DNA TGCGCCAGCAGGGGGGGTATGGACTTCCGGGTCAACGAGCAGTACTTC. Amino acids: CASRGGMDFRVNEQYF. The chain links TRBV5-1 to TRBJ2-7; D is possibly TRBD2 (6 bases). V was trimmed by 5 bases and J by 5 bases, leaving 23 bases between them. Germline V gene sequence: CDR1 SGHRS, CDR2 YFSETQ. The CDR3 contains 16 residues.

This clone came up a few times. In DNA form, the CDR3 reads TGCGCCAGCAGCCGGCTAGCGGGAGGGCAAGAGACCCAGTACTTC. Encoded protein: CASSRLAGGQETQYF. The chain links TRBV5-1 to TRBJ2-5; 12 nucleotides agree with TRBD2. V trimming: 4 bases; J trimming: 2 bases; junction bases outside the gene matches: 3. This CDR3 region has 15 residues. CDR1 SGHRS and CDR2 YFSETQ come from the germline V gene.

This clone has just one count. The chain recombines TRBV28 with TRBJ2-7; D is possibly TRBD2 (5 bases). The CDR3 is 13 residues long. The germline gives CDR1 MDHEN, CDR2 SYDVKM. V lost 5 bases and J lost 6, with 14 bases in between. CDR3 loop: CASSRVTEGEQYF. CDR3 DNA sequence: TGTGCCAGCAGTCGGGTCACCGAGGGCGAGCAGTACTTC.